This T cell receptor beta chain comes out of a study of control samples from healthy donors and cancer patients. Produced via immunoSEQ multiplex PCR; TCRdb's table is partial and in-frame only. The sample yields some 74,000 clones, about 94% seen once. Germline V lookup: CDR1 SGHNT, CDR2 YYREEE (reference sequence). This CDR3 region has 14 residues. The V gene lost 1 base and the J gene lost 5 bases, with 12 bases spanning the gap. The receptor was derived from a young woman in good health. The chain joins TRBV5-4 to TRBJ1-1, with a tentative D call TRBD1 (6 bases). Sequencing used blood. CDR3 protein: CASSLFGGFTEAFF. DNA for the CDR3: TGTGCCAGCAGCTTGTTCGGGGGCTTTACTGAAGCTTTCTTT.